Listed below are T cell receptor beta chains from one sample, sequenced in a study of CD8 T cells in ankylosing spondylitis. TCRdb re-analysed the 5' RACE reads in MiXCR, keeping a single row per CDR3 protein. Among roughly 230,000 distinct CDR3 sequences, about 10% were seen once, and the ten largest hold roughly 2.5%. Sequenced sample: blood, either unsorted or a sorted T cell fraction (not recorded which). The receptors were gathered from a male donor with ankylosing spondylitis or in good health (not recorded which). The CDR3 runs from the conserved cysteine through the conserved F or W. A D gene is named only where the DNA matches it firmly. Size tells how often a clone was seen (once, few, many) or the class of an expanded clone, and some rows leave it out.

abundance: many; d_gene: -; j_gene: TRBJ2-2; v_gene: TRBV4-2; CDR3aa: CASSQVGGLNTGELFF; CDR3nt: TGTGCCAGCAGCCAAGTGGGGGGCCTCAACACCGGGGAGCTGTTTTTT
abundance: few; d_gene: TRBD2; j_gene: TRBJ2-3; v_gene: TRBV4-1; CDR3aa: CASSQDPPASGDTDTQYF; CDR3nt: TGCGCCAGCAGCCAAGATCCCCCGGCTAGCGGGGATACAGATACGCAGTATTTT
abundance: -; d_gene: -; j_gene: TRBJ2-1; v_gene: TRBV19; CDR3aa: CASTGNRAAYNEQFF; CDR3nt: TGTGCCAGTACGGGTAATAGAGCGGCGTACAATGAGCAGTTCTTC
abundance: -; d_gene: -; j_gene: TRBJ2-7; v_gene: TRBV7-2; CDR3aa: CASSLVGTLYEQYF; CDR3nt: TGTGCCAGCAGCTTAGTCGGGACACTTTACGAGCAGTACTTC
abundance: few; d_gene: -; j_gene: TRBJ2-3; v_gene: TRBV18; CDR3aa: CASSPWQGTDTQYF; CDR3nt: TGTGCCAGCTCACCGTGGCAGGGGACAGATACGCAGTATTTT
abundance: many; d_gene: -; j_gene: TRBJ2-7; v_gene: TRBV7-2; CDR3aa: CASSPRGLLREQYF; CDR3nt: TGTGCCAGCAGCCCCAGGGGACTCCTAAGAGAGCAGTACTTC
abundance: many; d_gene: -; j_gene: TRBJ1-2; v_gene: TRBV11-2; CDR3aa: CASSLNVQGRYTF; CDR3nt: TGTGCCAGCAGCCTAAACGTTCAGGGACGCTACACCTTC
abundance: once; d_gene: TRBD1; j_gene: TRBJ2-1; v_gene: TRBV29-1; CDR3aa: CSVAEPTGQVDQDEQFF; CDR3nt: TGCAGCGTTGCCGAGCCAACTGGACAGGTTGATCAGGATGAGCAGTTCTTC
abundance: few; d_gene: TRBD2; j_gene: TRBJ2-1; v_gene: TRBV11-2; CDR3aa: CASSLASGTSGTEQFF; CDR3nt: TGTGCCAGCAGCTTAGCCTCCGGGACTAGCGGAACTGAGCAGTTCTTC
abundance: many; d_gene: TRBD1; j_gene: TRBJ2-5; v_gene: TRBV7-2; CDR3aa: CASSWGQVGAETQYF; CDR3nt: TGTGCCAGCAGCTGGGGACAGGTTGGGGCTGAGACCCAGTACTTC
abundance: many; d_gene: TRBD2; j_gene: TRBJ2-1; v_gene: TRBV3-1; CDR3aa: CASSQDVASGGAHNEQFF; CDR3nt: TGTGCCAGCAGCCAAGATGTGGCTAGCGGGGGGGCGCACAATGAGCAGTTCTTC
abundance: many; d_gene: -; j_gene: TRBJ2-3; v_gene: TRBV11-2; CDR3aa: CASSLAAGASTDTQYF; CDR3nt: TGTGCCAGCAGTCTTGCTGCGGGGGCTAGCACAGATACGCAGTATTTT
abundance: many; d_gene: TRBD1; j_gene: TRBJ1-2; v_gene: TRBV2; CDR3aa: CASAQGIGYTF; CDR3nt: TGTGCCAGCGCACAGGGGATAGGCTACACCTTC
abundance: few; d_gene: -; j_gene: TRBJ2-2; v_gene: TRBV25-1; CDR3aa: CAPKGLTGELFF; CDR3nt: TGTGCCCCCAAAGGGTTGACCGGGGAGCTGTTTTTT
abundance: few; d_gene: -; j_gene: TRBJ1-5; v_gene: TRBV6-1; CDR3aa: CASSPHDGANQPQHF; CDR3nt: TGTGCCAGCAGCCCCCACGACGGCGCCAATCAGCCCCAGCATTTT
abundance: few; d_gene: -; j_gene: TRBJ2-7; v_gene: TRBV18; CDR3aa: CASSPQETYEQYF; CDR3nt: TGTGCCAGCTCACCACAGGAGACCTACGAGCAGTACTTC
abundance: many; d_gene: -; j_gene: TRBJ1-1; v_gene: TRBV20-1; CDR3aa: CSALGGGIEAFF; CDR3nt: TGCAGTGCTTTGGGGGGGGGGATTGAAGCTTTCTTT
abundance: many; d_gene: -; j_gene: TRBJ1-1; v_gene: TRBV13; CDR3aa: CASRQDRRSTEAFF; CDR3nt: TGTGCCAGCAGACAAGACAGACGGTCCACTGAAGCTTTCTTT
abundance: -; d_gene: TRBD2; j_gene: TRBJ2-1; v_gene: TRBV5-1; CDR3aa: CASSLRTSGVNEQFF; CDR3nt: TGCGCCAGCAGCCTTCGGACTAGCGGGGTCAATGAGCAGTTCTTC
abundance: -; d_gene: -; j_gene: TRBJ1-1; v_gene: TRBV14; CDR3aa: CASSQTNRGREAFF; CDR3nt: TGTGCCAGCAGCCAAACCAATCGGGGGAGGGAAGCTTTCTTT
abundance: -; d_gene: -; j_gene: TRBJ1-6; v_gene: TRBV20-1; CDR3aa: CSARIETAVYNSPLHF; CDR3nt: TGCAGTGCTAGAATCGAAACGGCGGTCTATAATTCACCCCTCCACTTT
abundance: many; d_gene: -; j_gene: TRBJ1-2; v_gene: TRBV20-1; CDR3aa: CSARAGDSNYGYTF; CDR3nt: TGCAGTGCTAGAGCGGGTGATTCTAACTATGGCTACACCTTC
abundance: many; d_gene: -; j_gene: TRBJ1-1; v_gene: TRBV12-3/TRBV12-4; CDR3aa: CASSSKYAGERTEAFF; CDR3nt: TGTGCCAGCAGTTCTAAATACGCAGGGGAAAGGACTGAAGCTTTCTTT
abundance: many; d_gene: -; j_gene: TRBJ1-1; v_gene: TRBV4-1; CDR3aa: CASSQPGWLGAFF; CDR3nt: TGCGCCAGCAGCCAACCAGGGTGGTTGGGAGCTTTCTTT
abundance: many; d_gene: -; j_gene: TRBJ2-2; v_gene: TRBV5-1; CDR3aa: CASSLFGPNTGELFF; CDR3nt: TGCGCCAGCAGCTTGTTCGGGCCGAACACCGGGGAGCTGTTTTTT
abundance: many; d_gene: -; j_gene: TRBJ2-5; v_gene: TRBV5-1; CDR3aa: CASSVRSRETQYF; CDR3nt: TGCGCCAGCAGCGTTAGATCCCGAGAGACCCAGTACTTC
abundance: many; d_gene: -; j_gene: TRBJ2-6; v_gene: TRBV4-2; CDR3aa: CASSQEVSGANVLTF; CDR3nt: TGTGCCAGCAGCCAGGAGGTCTCTGGGGCCAACGTCCTGACTTTC
abundance: many; d_gene: -; j_gene: TRBJ2-5; v_gene: TRBV5-1; CDR3aa: CASSFQGSETQYF; CDR3nt: TGCGCCAGCAGCTTTCAGGGGTCAGAGACCCAGTACTTC
abundance: few; d_gene: -; j_gene: TRBJ1-2; v_gene: TRBV18; CDR3aa: CASSPGHDADFYGYTF; CDR3nt: TGTGCCAGCTCACCGGGACACGATGCTGACTTCTATGGCTACACCTTC
abundance: -; d_gene: -; j_gene: TRBJ1-1; v_gene: TRBV5-1; CDR3aa: CASSLAGGGRTEAFF; CDR3nt: TGCGCCAGCAGCTTGGCCGGGGGCGGGCGCACTGAAGCTTTCTTT
abundance: -; d_gene: -; j_gene: TRBJ2-7; v_gene: TRBV7-9; CDR3aa: CASSPHPGSSYEQYF; CDR3nt: TGTGCCAGCAGCCCCCATCCGGGGAGCTCCTACGAGCAGTACTTC
abundance: many; d_gene: -; j_gene: TRBJ1-5; v_gene: TRBV7-2; CDR3aa: CASSPGGISNQPQHF; CDR3nt: TGTGCCAGCAGTCCCGGAGGGATTAGCAATCAGCCCCAGCATTTT
abundance: -; d_gene: -; j_gene: TRBJ1-3; v_gene: TRBV21-1; CDR3aa: CASSTGTVDSAGNTIYF; CDR3nt: TGTGCCAGCAGCACGGGGACAGTCGATTCCGCTGGAAACACCATATATTTT
abundance: many; d_gene: -; j_gene: TRBJ2-4; v_gene: TRBV11-2; CDR3aa: CASSFEIAKNIQYF; CDR3nt: TGTGCCAGCAGCTTTGAAATAGCCAAAAACATTCAGTACTTC
abundance: few; d_gene: -; j_gene: TRBJ1-3; v_gene: TRBV30; CDR3aa: CAWSKGFGNTIYF; CDR3nt: TGTGCCTGGAGTAAAGGGTTTGGAAACACCATATATTTT
abundance: many; d_gene: -; j_gene: TRBJ2-7; v_gene: TRBV12-3/TRBV12-4; CDR3aa: CASRDRDRAYEQYF; CDR3nt: TGTGCCAGCAGAGACCGGGACCGCGCCTACGAGCAGTACTTC
abundance: -; d_gene: -; j_gene: TRBJ1-2; v_gene: TRBV12-3/TRBV12-4; CDR3aa: CASSLEGEAGYTF; CDR3nt: TGTGCCAGCAGTTTAGAGGGGGAGGCTGGCTACACCTTC
abundance: many; d_gene: -; j_gene: TRBJ2-3; v_gene: TRBV3-1; CDR3aa: CASSPTTYRDTQYF; CDR3nt: TGTGCCAGCAGCCCCACTACCTATAGGGATACGCAGTATTTT
abundance: many; d_gene: -; j_gene: TRBJ2-1; v_gene: TRBV20-1; CDR3aa: CSASSAPAAATYNEQFF; CDR3nt: TGCAGTGCTAGTAGCGCCCCAGCGGCCGCGACCTACAATGAGCAGTTCTTC
abundance: many; d_gene: -; j_gene: TRBJ2-5; v_gene: TRBV5-1; CDR3aa: CASSGGQHQETQYF; CDR3nt: TGCGCCAGCAGCGGCGGACAGCATCAAGAGACCCAGTACTTC
abundance: few; d_gene: -; j_gene: TRBJ2-5; v_gene: TRBV5-1; CDR3aa: CASSRTGKQETQYF; CDR3nt: TGCGCCAGCAGCCGGACGGGAAAACAAGAGACCCAGTACTTC
abundance: many; d_gene: -; j_gene: TRBJ1-6; v_gene: TRBV18; CDR3aa: CASSPPGVAGNSPLHF; CDR3nt: TGTGCCAGCTCACCCCCCGGGGTCGCCGGCAATTCACCCCTCCACTTT
abundance: few; d_gene: -; j_gene: TRBJ2-1; v_gene: TRBV15; CDR3aa: CATSRDLVDEQFF; CDR3nt: TGTGCCACCAGCAGAGATCTAGTGGATGAGCAGTTCTTC
abundance: many; d_gene: -; j_gene: TRBJ2-5; v_gene: TRBV5-6; CDR3aa: CASSLIAGKETQYF; CDR3nt: TGTGCCAGCAGCTTGATTGCTGGGAAAGAGACCCAGTACTTC
abundance: many; d_gene: -; j_gene: TRBJ2-1; v_gene: TRBV24-1; CDR3aa: CATYRASYNEQFF; CDR3nt: TGTGCCACTTACAGGGCCTCCTACAATGAGCAGTTCTTC
abundance: many; d_gene: TRBD1; j_gene: TRBJ1-1; v_gene: TRBV20-1; CDR3aa: CSATPGQSLNTEAFF; CDR3nt: TGCAGTGCTACTCCGGGACAGAGTTTGAACACTGAAGCTTTCTTT
abundance: -; d_gene: -; j_gene: TRBJ1-1; v_gene: TRBV7-2; CDR3aa: CASRRPGLLEAFF; CDR3nt: TGTGCCAGCAGGCGACCGGGTCTACTTGAAGCTTTCTTT
abundance: many; d_gene: -; j_gene: TRBJ2-1; v_gene: TRBV5-6; CDR3aa: CASSLAHSDNEQFF; CDR3nt: TGTGCCAGCAGCCTCGCCCACTCCGACAATGAGCAGTTCTTC
abundance: many; d_gene: -; j_gene: TRBJ1-6; v_gene: TRBV7-6; CDR3aa: CASSPEQGPRSPLHF; CDR3nt: TGTGCCAGCAGCCCTGAACAGGGACCTAGATCACCCCTCCACTTT
abundance: many; d_gene: -; j_gene: TRBJ1-1; v_gene: TRBV5-6; CDR3aa: CASSLGRSNMNTEAFF; CDR3nt: TGTGCCAGCAGCTTGGGGCGGAGCAACATGAACACTGAAGCTTTCTTT
abundance: many; d_gene: -; j_gene: TRBJ2-2; v_gene: TRBV20-1; CDR3aa: CSAWDTGELFF; CDR3nt: TGCAGTGCATGGGACACCGGGGAGCTGTTTTTT
abundance: -; d_gene: -; j_gene: TRBJ2-2; v_gene: TRBV25-1; CDR3aa: CASSESLRGTGELFF; CDR3nt: TGTGCCAGCAGTGAATCCCTGCGAGGCACCGGGGAGCTGTTTTTT
abundance: few; d_gene: -; j_gene: TRBJ1-6; v_gene: TRBV25-1; CDR3aa: CASRQGGGSPLHF; CDR3nt: TGTGCCAGCAGACAGGGTGGGGGTTCACCCCTCCACTTT
abundance: -; d_gene: -; j_gene: TRBJ2-7; v_gene: TRBV7-9; CDR3aa: CASSLAGPLSYKQYF; CDR3nt: TGTGCCAGCAGCTTAGCGGGACCACTTAGCTACAAGCAGTACTTC